These 13 T cell receptor beta chains were all obtained from the same sample, sequenced in a study of PD-L1 blockade in urothelial cancer. Specified time point: pretreatment peripheral blood. Generated by immunoSEQ multiplex PCR, the TCRdb table keeps only in-frame clones and is missing some. In the table there are approximately 88,000 clones, about 83% of which are singletons. The material sequenced was PBMCs, taken around atezolizumab (anti-PD-L1) treatment. The receptor set was obtained from a man in his fifties or sixties with urothelial cancer.

The chain combines TRBV4-3 with TRBJ2-1; a weak D match, TRBD1 (6 bases). The length of the CDR3 is 15 residues. V shed 4 bases and J shed 3 bases, with 13 bases lying between them. Per the germline V gene, CDR1 is LGHNA and CDR2 is YSLEER. In DNA, the CDR3 is TGCGCCAGCAGCCTTTCGACAGGATTCTACAATGAGCAGTTCTTC. As protein: CASSLSTGFYNEQFF.

The DNA for the CDR3 is TGTGCCAGCAGCTTGGATGGGGGGGAAGAGACCCAGTACTTC. This gives the protein CASSLDGGEETQYF. The rearrangement uses TRBV5-4 and TRBJ2-5; 7 bases are a match to TRBD2. The CDR3 totals 14 residues. V lost 0 bases, J lost 3 bases, and 2 bases stayed unmatched. Germline V gene lookup returns CDR1 SGHNT and CDR2 YYREEE (reference sequence).

The sample holds one count of this clone. V and J are TRBV29-1 and TRBJ2-5, with TRBD2 identical over 7 bases. The germline V gene encodes CDR1 SQVTM and CDR2 ANQGSEA. CDR3 length equals 13 residues. The J segment lost 3 bases and the V segment lost 3 bases, leaving 4 bases of the junction unmatched. The CDR3 bases are TGCAGCGTTGAGGGGGGGAGCAAAGAGACCCAGTACTTC. This gives the protein CSVEGGSKETQYF.

The CDR3 is CSVVLRPRTGGKYQETQYF. The CDR3 DNA reads as TGCAGCGTTGTTCTAAGGCCGAGGACAGGGGGCAAGTACCAAGAGACCCAGTACTTC. This chain uses TRBV29-1 with TRBJ2-5, with TRBD1 matching over 11 bases. The CDR3 is made up of 19 amino acids. CDR1 SQVTM and CDR2 ANQGSEA come from the germline V gene. The trim removed 4 bases at V and 0 bases at J, leaving 16 bases unmatched.

This sequence joins TRBV9 and TRBJ2-7; D is possibly TRBD1 (5 bases). Trimming stripped 4 bases from V and 0 bases from J, with 11 bases between. The CDR3 has 14 amino acids. Germline V gene lookup returns CDR1 SGDLS and CDR2 YYNGEE. The CDR3: CASSPQGTSYEQYF. In DNA form, the CDR3 reads TGTGCCAGCAGCCCGCAGGGAACCTCCTACGAGCAGTACTTC.

This clone was detected only a few times. The chain links TRBV5-6 to TRBJ1-4; a possible D gene is TRBD1 (5 bases). The V and J ends lost 5 bases and 5 bases respectively, with 16 bases between them. The CDR3 runs 15 residues. Germline CDR1 and CDR2: SGHDT and YYEEEE. The CDR3 spells CASSSDGGENEKLFF. CDR3 in DNA: TGTGCCAGCAGTTCGGACGGGGGTGAGAATGAAAAACTGTTTTTT.

J is TRBJ2-7 and V is TRBV7-8; no firm D call. Germline CDR1 reads SGHVS; CDR2 reads FQNEAQ. The CDR3 is 14 residues long. The V end was cut by 2 bases, the J end by 0 bases, with 8 bases between. CDR3 amino acids: CASSLFGNSYEQYF. The CDR3 nucleotides read TGTGCCAGCAGCTTATTTGGCAACTCCTACGAGCAGTACTTC.

This clone has more than one count but fewer than ten. The genes are TRBV27 and TRBJ1-1, with TRBD1 identical over 9 bases. The CDR3 contains 15 residues. Germline CDR1 MNHEY, CDR2 SMNVEV (reference sequence). Trimming removed 6 bases from V and 6 bases from J; junction bases left unmatched: 11. CDR3 nucleotides: TGTGCCAGCAGGCATGATCGGGACAGGGAACCTGAAGCTTTCTTT. Protein product: CASRHDRDREPEAFF.

CDR3 loop: CASSLAREAYGYTF. The CDR3 DNA follows: TGTGCCAGCAGTTTGGCCAGGGAGGCCTATGGCTACACCTTC. This chain uses TRBV28 with TRBJ1-2, with D possibly being TRBD1 (5 bases). V was shortened by 3 bases and J by 4 bases, with 12 bases between the two germline ends. The germline V gene encodes CDR1 MDHEN and CDR2 SYDVKM. The CDR3 sequence is 14 residues long.

The chain uses TRBV7-8 and TRBJ1-1; 9 positions agree with TRBD1. J gave up 1 base and V 5 bases, and 8 bases lay outside the gene matches. Germline values: CDR1 SGHVS, CDR2 FQNEAQ. The CDR3 has 16 residues. CDR3 coding DNA: TGTGCCAGCAGCGCACGATGGACAGGGGAGAACACTGAAGCTTTCTTT. Encoded protein: CASSARWTGENTEAFF.

This chain links TRBV5-1 with TRBJ1-2, with 8 bases lining up with TRBD1. Per the germline V gene, CDR1 is SGHRS and CDR2 is YFSETQ. Trimming removed 5 bases from V and 4 bases from J; junction bases left unmatched: 7. This CDR3 spans 14 amino acids. The CDR3 region has the DNA TGCGCCAGCAGACCTACAGGGGGGAGCTATGGCTACACCTTC. Encoded protein: CASRPTGGSYGYTF.

J is TRBJ2-7 and V is TRBV4-1; perhaps TRBD2 as D (6 bases). Germline V CDR1 and CDR2: MGHRA, YSYEKL. V lost 0 bases and J lost 2, with 14 bases in between. CDR3 length: 16 residues. CDR3 coding DNA: TGCGCCAGCAGCCAAGAAAGGGCGGGGAGTCCCTACGAGCAGTACTTC. Protein product: CASSQERAGSPYEQYF.

This sequence joins TRBV20-1 and TRBJ1-1, with a possible D match to TRBD1 (6 bases). The length of the CDR3 is 11 residues. Trimming took 6 bases from V and 6 from J, leaving 11 bases between them. Germline assignment: CDR1 DFQATT and CDR2 SNEGSKA (reference sequence). CDR3 region: CSARWGPEAFF. CDR3 coding DNA: TGCAGTGCCCGATGGGGGCCTGAAGCTTTCTTT.